This T cell receptor (beta chain) appears in the sequencing data of a study of T-cell reconstitution after alpha-beta-depleted transplantation in children. The CDR3 runs 10 residues. Whole-study results and caveats: After one year, T-cell counts and TCRbeta diversity mostly came from new T cells. Several hundred expanded graft clones reportedly gave rise to the alpha-beta T cells present about two months after transplant.

Researchers prepared the TCRbeta library using unique molecular identifiers, the study reports. TCRdb passed the PCR reads through MiXCR, listing each CDR3 protein once. In the table there are about 200,000 distinct CDR3 sequences, roughly 6% of which are singletons. Worth noting for this clonotype: Its antigen remains unknown.

Source: PBMCs, taken before TCRalphabeta/CD19-depleted stem cell transplant. The receptor comes from a girl under three years old with combined immunodeficiency, due to receive a stem cell transplant. J is TRBJ2-7 and V is TRBV21-1. TRBV21-1 is an annotated pseudogene. CDR3 sequence reads: CASRVYEQYF. The CDR3 nucleotides are TGTGCCAGCAGGGTTTACGAGCAGTACTTC.